Included here is one T cell receptor (beta chain) sequence, with context. Its target is unknown. This entry comes from a study of identical twins. TCRdb re-called the 5' RACE reads with MiXCR, one entry per CDR3 protein. Seen here are 420,000 or so distinct CDR3 sequences, 18% observed once, and the top ten hold 12%. Germline V gene data show CDR1 as MNHEY and CDR2 as SVGEGT. CDR3 length: 14 residues. The V and J ends lost 1 base and 0 bases respectively, with 4 bases between them. Whole-study results and caveats: Abundant cord blood beta clonotypes carried fewer insertions; memory repertoires showed none. Possibly, invariant MAIT and iNKT cells partly confounded zero-insertion analyses. Beta out-of-frame sequences displayed a weaker excess of sharing between twins.

Healthy Caucasians, and only they, were the donors. Material for sequencing was naive T cells sorted from blood. V and J are TRBV6-2 or TRBV6-3 and TRBJ2-1, with D hard to call. The clonotype comes from a man aged 50 to 60 in good health. The chain's CDR3 is CASSYFSSYNEQFF. CDR3 in DNA: TGTGCCAGCAGTTACTTTAGCTCCTACAATGAGCAGTTCTTC.